This T cell receptor beta chain was profiled in a study of T cells after yellow fever vaccination. Remarks on this clonotype: Its target is not known.

Study-level findings and limits: Among primary-vaccination clones, most reappeared after the booster, at around 97% for CD4 and 85% to 90% for CD8.

V gave up 4 bases and J gave up 5 bases; unmatched junction bases: 6. The germline gives CDR1 SGHRS, CDR2 YFSETQ. The CDR3 consists of 15 residues. TCRdb analysed the 5' RACE reads with MiXCR anew, one entry per CDR3 protein. The data hold about 360,000 distinct CDR3 sequences, with under 7.5% observed a single time. The chain couples TRBV5-1 to TRBJ2-2; 9 nucleotides line up with TRBD1. The receptor comes from a man between 25 and 39 years old who received the YFV17D yellow fever vaccine. Specimen: PBMCs, collected 5 days after the yellow fever booster vaccination. The CDR3 region has the DNA TGCGCCAGCAGCACAGGGGGCACGGCGACCGGGGAGCTGTTTTTT. Residues: CASSTGGTATGELFF.